Presented here are 29 T cell receptor beta chains from one specimen sequenced in a study of cytomegalovirus exposure and HLA in healthy donors. PCR was performed using 60 Vbeta and 13 Jbeta primers. Produced via immunoSEQ multiplex PCR; TCRdb's table is partial and in-frame only. Of about 57,000 clones listed, 65% to 90% are singletons. The sample was PBMCs. These receptors were obtained from a man between 25 and 39 years old in good health and CMV-seronegative.

The chain couples TRBV18 to TRBJ1-1; a possible D gene is TRBD1 (6 bases). The germline gives CDR1 KGHSH, CDR2 LQKENI. The CDR3 consists of 16 residues. The germline V and J ends were trimmed by 3 bases and 1 base, with 15 bases remaining between them. As DNA, the CDR3 is TGTGCCAGCTCACCTTGGAGACAGGCACCGAACACTGAAGCTTTCTTT. It encodes CASSPWRQAPNTEAFF.

In this sample, this clone turned up once. The genes are TRBV5-1 and TRBJ1-4, with D perhaps TRBD1 (6 bases). V lost 0 bases, J lost 6 bases, and 24 bases lay in between. The CDR3 extends over 19 amino acids. Germline assignment: CDR1 SGHRS and CDR2 YFSETQ. The CDR3 sequence is CASSLVPGRGMYRDEKLFF. The CDR3 nucleotides are TGCGCCAGCAGCTTGGTCCCGGGCAGGGGTATGTATAGGGATGAAAAACTGTTTTTT.

J is TRBJ2-5 and V is TRBV7-2; TRBD2 matches at 14 bases. The CDR3 has 18 residues. Germline V CDR1 and CDR2: SGHTA, FQGNSA. V lost 5 bases to trimming and J lost 2 bases; unmatched junction nucleotides: 10. This CDR3 reads CASSPRLAGGPGQETQYF. DNA for the CDR3: TGTGCCAGCAGCCCTCGACTAGCGGGAGGGCCGGGGCAAGAGACCCAGTACTTC.

The J gene is TRBJ2-5, the V gene TRBV7-2, with a tentative D call TRBD2 (5 bases). The J call is in doubt because the DNA end fits TRBJ2-7 better. The CDR3 covers 14 residues. Germline V gene sequence: CDR1 SGHTA, CDR2 FQGNSA. DNA for the CDR3: TGTGCCAGCACCCCAGCGGTAATGACCTACGAGCAGTACTTC. This gives the protein CASTPAVMTYEQYF.

J is TRBJ2-4 and V is TRBV5-4; D perhaps matches TRBD1 (5 bases). CDR1 and CDR2 (germline): SGHNT, YYREEE (reference sequence). Trimming left V 0 bases short and J 7 bases short, with 14 bases between. This CDR3 contains 15 residues. The CDR3 sequence is CASSLGRTNGNIQYF. The CDR3 region has the DNA TGTGCCAGCAGCTTGGGTCGGACAAACGGGAACATTCAGTACTTC.

This clone is a singleton in its sample. This CDR3 is CASSLEPGQGDSPLHF. The CDR3 DNA follows: TGTGCCAGCAGCTTAGAGCCGGGACAGGGGGATTCACCCCTCCACTTT. The chain employs TRBV13 and TRBJ1-6; 11 bases line up with TRBD1. From germline, CDR1 is PRHDT and CDR2 FYEKMQ (reference sequence). This CDR3 region has 16 residues. V shed 1 base, J shed 8 bases, and the junction held 4 bases outside the gene matches. The full variable domain, with the rest looked up from reference TRBV13 and TRBJ1-6, is AAGVIQSPRHLIKEKRETATLKCYPIPRHDTVYWYQQGPGQDPQFLISFYEKMQSDKGSIPDRFSAQQFSDYHSELNMSSLELGDSALYFCASSLEPGQGDSPLHFGNGTRLTVT.

The J gene is TRBJ2-1, the V gene TRBV21-1; TRBD1 is the table's D call, not checked against the DNA. TRBV21-1 is described as a pseudogene. The length of the CDR3 is 16 residues. The CDR3 reads CASSKKRGLSYNEQFF. In DNA, the CDR3 is TGTGCCAGCAGCAAAAAAAGGGGGCTCTCCTACAATGAGCAGTTCTTC.

The V call is TRBV5-1, the J call TRBJ1-1, with D unresolved. CDR1 and CDR2 from the germline V gene are SGHRS and YFSETQ. Trimming removed 4 bases from V and 2 bases from J, with 9 bases in between. CDR3 length: 13 amino acids. CDR3: CASSPDINTEAFF. CDR3 nucleotides: TGCGCCAGCAGCCCAGACATAAACACTGAAGCTTTCTTT.

The rearrangement joins TRBV4-1 to TRBJ2-3; D call uncertain. The CDR3 is 17 residues long. Germline V gives CDR1 MGHRA, CDR2 YSYEKL. The germline V and J ends were trimmed by 0 bases and 2 bases, with 15 bases remaining between them. DNA for the CDR3: TGCGCCAGCAGCCAAGATTTACTTCTGCAGGCCACAGATACGCAGTATTTT. Translating gives CASSQDLLLQATDTQYF.

The rearrangement links TRBV9 to TRBJ2-1; TRBD2 matches 13 bases. Per the germline V gene, CDR1 is SGDLS and CDR2 is YYNGEE. V was clipped by 0 bases and J by 9 bases; unmatched bases: 6. CDR3 length: 16 residues. CDR3 sequence (DNA): TGTGCCAGCAGCGTAGTGGGACTAGCGGGGCCCCCTGAGCAGTTCTTC. Translation: CASSVVGLAGPPEQFF.

This chain links TRBV2 with TRBJ2-1; TRBD2 matches 13 bases. Germline trimming cut 3 bases from V and 4 bases from J; bases unmatched to any gene: 0. Germline CDR1 and CDR2: SNHLY and FYNNEI. The length of the CDR3 is 15 residues. The CDR3 region is CASSEGLAGYNEQFF. CDR3 sequence (DNA): TGTGCCAGCAGTGAGGGACTAGCGGGGTACAATGAGCAGTTCTTC.

This chain links TRBV7-9 with TRBJ2-7, with no clear D. The CDR3 is 15 residues long. V lost 0 bases and J 6 bases, leaving 15 bases between the germline ends. CDR1 is SEHNR, CDR2 FQNEAQ, per germline (reference sequence). DNA for the CDR3: TGTGCCAGCAGCTTAGCGCAGGTCCCCCCGGCCGAGCAGTACTTC. Its translation: CASSLAQVPPAEQYF.

This clone has just one count. V and J are TRBV19 and TRBJ1-5, with D hard to call. The CDR3 covers 15 residues. V lost 3 bases to trimming and J lost 1 base, with 10 bases between them. Germline CDR1 LNHDA, CDR2 SQIVND (reference sequence). The CDR3 here is CASSILQESNQPQHF. The CDR3 DNA reads TGTGCCAGTAGTATCCTTCAGGAAAGCAATCAGCCCCAGCATTTT.

The rearrangement joins TRBV29-1 to TRBJ2-5; 9 nucleotides line up with TRBD1. Germline lookup yields CDR1 SQVTM and CDR2 ANQGSEA. The CDR3 totals 15 residues. Trimming cost V 6 bases and J 3 bases; bases outside gene matches: 11. The CDR3 region is CSVAPGTGREETQYF. CDR3 sequence (DNA): TGCAGCGTCGCTCCGGGGACAGGGCGGGAAGAGACCCAGTACTTC.

The V gene is TRBV5-1, the J gene TRBJ2-1; perhaps TRBD2 as D (5 bases). Germline V gives CDR1 SGHRS, CDR2 YFSETQ. The CDR3 loop spans 16 amino acids. The V and J ends lost 3 bases and 0 bases respectively, with 13 bases between them. For the CDR3, the DNA is TGCGCCAGCAGCTCGCGTGTGGGGAGCTCCTACAATGAGCAGTTCTTC. It is translated as CASSSRVGSSYNEQFF.

The chain couples TRBV5-8 to TRBJ2-2, with D hard to call. Trimming took 0 bases from V and 1 from J, leaving 10 bases between them. The CDR3 length is 16 residues. CDR1 and CDR2 from the germline V gene are SGHTS and YDEGEE. CDR3 protein: CASSLDAVWNTGELFF. In nucleotides, the CDR3 is TGTGCCAGCAGCTTGGATGCGGTTTGGAACACCGGGGAGCTGTTTTTT.

The J gene is TRBJ2-7, the V gene TRBV6-5; maybe TRBD1 (6 bases). The V end lost 6 bases, the J end lost 6 bases, and 15 bases lay between the germline ends. This CDR3 spans 13 amino acids. In germline, CDR1 is MNHEY, CDR2 SVGAGI. Here the CDR3 reads CASRGAGDIEQYF. The CDR3 DNA reads as TGTGCCAGCAGGGGCGCAGGGGATATCGAGCAGTACTTC.

This clone turned up a few times. The chain recombines TRBV5-4 with TRBJ1-1, with 7 bases that match TRBD1. The CDR3 consists of 14 residues. V gave up 4 bases and J gave up 1 base; unmatched junction bases: 4. The V gene's germline CDR1 is SGHNT and CDR2 YYREEE (reference sequence). The CDR3 protein is CASSPRTGNTEAFF. DNA of the CDR3: TGTGCCAGCAGCCCCAGGACAGGGAACACTGAAGCTTTCTTT.

This clone was observed once. The J gene is TRBJ2-7, the V gene TRBV7-9, with 11 bases that match TRBD1. After removal of 4 bases from V and 1 base from J, the junction contained 9 bases not matched to a gene. Looked up from germline, CDR1 is SEHNR and CDR2 is FQNEAQ (reference sequence). The CDR3 length is 17 residues. CDR3 bases: TGTGCCAGCAGCTCGTCTGTGGGACAGGGGGGGTCCTACGAGCAGTACTTC. Its protein product is CASSSSVGQGGSYEQYF.

The sample holds a few counts of this clone. This chain links TRBV5-1 with TRBJ2-7, with TRBD1 as a possible D gene (7 bases). V lost 5 bases, J lost 1 base, and 10 bases lay in between. In germline, CDR1 is SGHRS, CDR2 YFSETQ. This CDR3 has 13 residues. DNA of the CDR3: TGCGCCAGCAGGGAGGGGGCATCCTACGAGCAGTACTTC. Translated, it gives CASREGASYEQYF.

The rearrangement links TRBV2 to TRBJ2-3, with D possibly being TRBD2 (6 bases). V lost 3 bases and J lost 2, with 9 bases in between. This CDR3 spans 14 amino acids. Germline lookup yields CDR1 SNHLY and CDR2 FYNNEI. The CDR3: CASSDAGPTDTQYF. In nucleotides, the CDR3 is TGTGCCAGCAGTGACGCGGGGCCCACAGATACGCAGTATTTT. Filled out from reference TRBV2 and TRBJ2-3, the complete variable domain reads EPEVTQTPSHQVTQMGQEVILRCVPISNHLYFYWYRQILGQKVEFLVSFYNNEISEKSEIFDDQFSVERPDGSNFTLKIRSTKLEDSAMYFCASSDAGPTDTQYFGPGTRLTVL.

The V gene is TRBV25-1, the J gene TRBJ1-2, with TRBD1 as a possible D gene (5 bases). The CDR3 is 15 amino acids. CDR1 is MGHDK and CDR2 is SYGVNS in the germline V gene. V lost 4 bases to trimming and J lost 0 bases, with 12 bases between them. This CDR3 reads CASSGRASSNYGYTF. The CDR3 DNA reads as TGTGCCAGCAGTGGCAGGGCTTCTTCTAACTATGGCTACACCTTC.

The chain couples TRBV7-2 to TRBJ1-3; TRBD1 might be the D (5 bases). CDR1 and CDR2 (germline): SGHTA, FQGNSA. Deletions cut 0 bases from V and 4 bases from J, with 10 bases between. The CDR3 covers 15 residues. CDR3 sequence: CASSLAATGGNTIYF. CDR3 nucleotide sequence: TGTGCCAGCAGCTTAGCGGCCACAGGCGGAAACACCATATATTTT.

This sequence joins TRBV4-3 and TRBJ2-2, with a possible D match to TRBD2 (6 bases). The CDR3 length is 17 residues. Between the trimmed V and J ends, which lost 0 bases and 3 bases, there was a span of 14 bases. CDR1 is LGHNA and CDR2 is YSLEER in the germline V gene. The CDR3 protein is CASSQDTGAYDTGELFF. The CDR3, as DNA: TGCGCCAGCAGCCAAGATACGGGAGCGTACGACACCGGGGAGCTGTTTTTT.

V and J are TRBV6-6 and TRBJ2-7; the match to TRBD1 covers 8 bases. The CDR3 loop spans 16 amino acids. J lost 6 bases, V lost 2 bases, and 12 bases had no gene match. Germline V gene data show CDR1 as MNHNY and CDR2 as SVGAGI (reference sequence). The CDR3 coding sequence is TGTGCCAGCAGTTACCCTTCGGGACAGGAGACTGGCGAGCAGTACTTC. Translation: CASSYPSGQETGEQYF.

V is TRBV9 and J is TRBJ1-1; no reliable D call. Germline V gives CDR1 SGDLS, CDR2 YYNGEE. V was clipped by 1 base and J by 3 bases, with 10 bases between them. The length of the CDR3 is 14 residues. CDR3 region: CASSVYEMDTEAFF. CDR3 DNA: TGTGCCAGCAGCGTATATGAGATGGACACTGAAGCTTTCTTT.

In DNA form, the CDR3 reads TGTGCCAGCAGGCTTAGAGATGTGACAAGGAACGAGCAGTACTTC. This translates into CASRLRDVTRNEQYF. The chain combines TRBV7-6 with TRBJ2-7; D is uncertain. The germline V and J ends were trimmed by 6 bases and 5 bases, with 20 bases remaining between them. From germline, CDR1 is SGHVS and CDR2 FNYEAQ. The CDR3 totals 15 residues.

Comment on this clone: A junction boundary mismatches the germline segment, possibly from a read error. The chain joins TRBV7-9 to TRBJ2-7; D not resolved. The CDR3 loop spans 12 amino acids. Per the germline V gene, CDR1 is SEHNR and CDR2 is FQNEAQ (reference sequence). The CDR3 DNA sequence: TGTTCCAGCAGCCCCGGTATCTACGAGCAGTACTTC. Its protein is CSSSPGIYEQYF.

The CDR3 loop is CASKREHSGANVLTF. CDR3 in DNA: TGTGCCAGCAAGAGGGAACATTCTGGGGCCAACGTCCTGACTTTC. The genes are TRBV6-5 and TRBJ2-6; a weak D match, TRBD2 (5 bases). Per the germline V gene, CDR1 is MNHEY and CDR2 is SVGAGI. The ends were cut back, 7 bases at V and 1 base at J, with 11 bases in the middle. CDR3 size: 15 residues.